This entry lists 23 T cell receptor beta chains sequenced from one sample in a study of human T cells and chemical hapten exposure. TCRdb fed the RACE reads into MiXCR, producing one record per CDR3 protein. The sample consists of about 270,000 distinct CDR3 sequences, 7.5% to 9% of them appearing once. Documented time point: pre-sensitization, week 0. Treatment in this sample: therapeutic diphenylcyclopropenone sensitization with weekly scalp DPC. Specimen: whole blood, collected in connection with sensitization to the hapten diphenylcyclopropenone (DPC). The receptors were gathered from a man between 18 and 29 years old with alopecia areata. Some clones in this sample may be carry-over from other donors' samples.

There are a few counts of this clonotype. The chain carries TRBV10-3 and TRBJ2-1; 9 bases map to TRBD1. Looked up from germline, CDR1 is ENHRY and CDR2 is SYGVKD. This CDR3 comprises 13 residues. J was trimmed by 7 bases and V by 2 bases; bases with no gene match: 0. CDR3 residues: CAISEDRGNEQFF. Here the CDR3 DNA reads TGTGCCATCAGTGAGGACAGGGGGAATGAGCAGTTCTTC.

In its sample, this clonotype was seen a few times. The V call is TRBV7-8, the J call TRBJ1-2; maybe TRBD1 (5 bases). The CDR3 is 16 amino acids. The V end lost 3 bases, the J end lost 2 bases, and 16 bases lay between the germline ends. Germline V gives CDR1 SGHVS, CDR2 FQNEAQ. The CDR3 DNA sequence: TGTGCCAGCAGCTTGGGACTGATCGGACCCAACTATGGCTACACCTTC. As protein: CASSLGLIGPNYGYTF.

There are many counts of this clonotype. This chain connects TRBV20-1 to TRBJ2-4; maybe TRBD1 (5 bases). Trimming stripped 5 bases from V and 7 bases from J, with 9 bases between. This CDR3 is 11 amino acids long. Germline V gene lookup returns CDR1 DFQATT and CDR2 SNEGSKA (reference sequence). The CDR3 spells CSAGPGNIQYF. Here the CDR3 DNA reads TGCAGTGCTGGACCAGGGAACATTCAGTACTTC.

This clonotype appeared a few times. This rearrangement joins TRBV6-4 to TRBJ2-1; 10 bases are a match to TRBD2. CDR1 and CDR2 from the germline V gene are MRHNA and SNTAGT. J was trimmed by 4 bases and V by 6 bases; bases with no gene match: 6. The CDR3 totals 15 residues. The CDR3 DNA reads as TGTGCCAGCAGCATTAGCGGGGGGCCTTACAATGAGCAGTTCTTC. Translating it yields CASSISGGPYNEQFF.

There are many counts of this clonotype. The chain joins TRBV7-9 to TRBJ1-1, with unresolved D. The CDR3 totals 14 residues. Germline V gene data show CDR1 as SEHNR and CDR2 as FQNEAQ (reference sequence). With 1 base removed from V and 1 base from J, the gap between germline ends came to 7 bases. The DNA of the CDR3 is TGTGCCAGCAGCTTAGTCGTCAAGAACACTGAAGCTTTCTTT. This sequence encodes CASSLVVKNTEAFF.

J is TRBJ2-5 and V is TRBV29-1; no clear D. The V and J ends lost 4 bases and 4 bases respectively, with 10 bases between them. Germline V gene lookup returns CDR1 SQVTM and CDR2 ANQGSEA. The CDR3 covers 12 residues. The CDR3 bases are TGCAGCGTTGTTCCAGGTCCAGAGACCCAGTACTTC. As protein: CSVVPGPETQYF.

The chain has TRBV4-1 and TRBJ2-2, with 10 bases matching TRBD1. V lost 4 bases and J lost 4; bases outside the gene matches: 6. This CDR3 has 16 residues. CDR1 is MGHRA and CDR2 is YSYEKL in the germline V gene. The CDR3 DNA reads TGCGCCAGCAGCCTCGGGACAGGGGAGGCCACCGGGGAGCTGTTTTTT. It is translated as CASSLGTGEATGELFF.

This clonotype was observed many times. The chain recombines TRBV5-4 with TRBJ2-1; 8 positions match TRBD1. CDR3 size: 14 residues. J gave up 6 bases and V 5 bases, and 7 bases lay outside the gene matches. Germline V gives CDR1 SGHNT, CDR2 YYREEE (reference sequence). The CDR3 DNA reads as TGTGCCAGCAGTCAAGACAGGGGATCCAATGAGCAGTTCTTC. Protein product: CASSQDRGSNEQFF. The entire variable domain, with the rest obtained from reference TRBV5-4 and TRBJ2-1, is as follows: ETGVTQSPTHLIKTRGQQVTLRCSSQSGHNTVSWYQQALGQGPQFIFQYYREEENGRGNFPPRFSGLQFPNYSSELNVNALELDDSALYLCASSQDRGSNEQFFGPGTRLTVL.

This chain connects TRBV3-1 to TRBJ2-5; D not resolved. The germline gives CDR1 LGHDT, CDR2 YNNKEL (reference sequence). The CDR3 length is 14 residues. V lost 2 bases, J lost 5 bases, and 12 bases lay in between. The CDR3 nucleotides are TGTGCCAGCAGCCAATTTTACCAAGGGGAGACCCAGTACTTC. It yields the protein CASSQFYQGETQYF.

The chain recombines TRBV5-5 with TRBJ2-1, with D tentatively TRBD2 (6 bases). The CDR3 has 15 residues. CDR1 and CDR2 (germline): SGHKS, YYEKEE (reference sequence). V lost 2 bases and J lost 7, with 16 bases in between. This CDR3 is CASSFAGYNGNEQFF. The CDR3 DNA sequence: TGTGCCAGCAGCTTCGCGGGGTATAACGGTAATGAGCAGTTCTTC.

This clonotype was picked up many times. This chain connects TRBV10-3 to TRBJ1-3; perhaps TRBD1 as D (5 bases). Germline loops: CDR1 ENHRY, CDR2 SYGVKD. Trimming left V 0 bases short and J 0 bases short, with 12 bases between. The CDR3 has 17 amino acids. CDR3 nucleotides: TGTGCCATCAGTGAGTCACGGACACCGCGCTCTGGAAACACCATATATTTT. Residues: CAISESRTPRSGNTIYF.

The CDR3 sequence is CASSLGDDGNQPQHF. Here the CDR3 DNA reads TGTGCCAGCAGCTTGGGGGACGATGGCAATCAGCCCCAGCATTTT. This chain connects TRBV7-2 to TRBJ1-5; D may be TRBD1 (5 bases). CDR3 length equals 15 residues. Germline CDR1 SGHTA, CDR2 FQGNSA. The germline V and J ends were trimmed by 3 bases and 2 bases, with 11 bases remaining between them.

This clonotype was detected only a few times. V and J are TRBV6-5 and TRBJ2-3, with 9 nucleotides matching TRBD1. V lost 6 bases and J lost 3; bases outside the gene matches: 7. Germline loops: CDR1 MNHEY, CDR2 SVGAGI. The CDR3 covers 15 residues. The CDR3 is CASRRTGGRTDTQYF. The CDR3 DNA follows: TGTGCCAGCAGACGCACAGGGGGCAGGACAGATACGCAGTATTTT.

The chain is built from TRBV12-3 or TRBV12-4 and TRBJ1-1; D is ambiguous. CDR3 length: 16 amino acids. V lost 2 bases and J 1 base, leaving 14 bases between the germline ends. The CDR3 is CASSLRRGVSNTEAFF. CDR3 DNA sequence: TGTGCCAGCAGTTTAAGGCGGGGTGTCTCGAACACTGAAGCTTTCTTT.

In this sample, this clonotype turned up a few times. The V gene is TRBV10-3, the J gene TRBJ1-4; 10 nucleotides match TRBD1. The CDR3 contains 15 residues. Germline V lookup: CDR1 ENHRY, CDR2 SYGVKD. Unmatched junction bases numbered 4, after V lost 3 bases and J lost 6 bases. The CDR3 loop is CAISDDRGRDEKLFF. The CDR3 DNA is TGTGCCATCAGTGATGACAGGGGGCGAGATGAAAAACTGTTTTTT.

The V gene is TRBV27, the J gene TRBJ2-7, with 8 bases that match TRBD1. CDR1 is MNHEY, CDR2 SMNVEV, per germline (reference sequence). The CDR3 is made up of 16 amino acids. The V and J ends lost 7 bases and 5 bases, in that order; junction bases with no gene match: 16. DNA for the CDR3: TGTGCCAGCAACCCAGGGAGACAGGGGTCGCCTCACGAGCAGTACTTC. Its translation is CASNPGRQGSPHEQYF.

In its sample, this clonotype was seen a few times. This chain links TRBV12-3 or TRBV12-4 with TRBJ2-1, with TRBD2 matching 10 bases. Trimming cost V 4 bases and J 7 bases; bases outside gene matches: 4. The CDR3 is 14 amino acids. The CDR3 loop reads CASSSLAGGNEQFF. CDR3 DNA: TGTGCCAGCAGTTCCTTAGCGGGGGGTAATGAGCAGTTCTTC.

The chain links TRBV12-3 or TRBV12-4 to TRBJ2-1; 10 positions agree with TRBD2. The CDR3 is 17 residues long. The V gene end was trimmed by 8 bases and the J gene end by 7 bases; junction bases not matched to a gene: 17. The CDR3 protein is CASAPPKTGTSVNEQFF. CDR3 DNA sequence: TGTGCCAGCGCCCCGCCCAAAACCGGGACTAGCGTTAATGAGCAGTTCTTC.

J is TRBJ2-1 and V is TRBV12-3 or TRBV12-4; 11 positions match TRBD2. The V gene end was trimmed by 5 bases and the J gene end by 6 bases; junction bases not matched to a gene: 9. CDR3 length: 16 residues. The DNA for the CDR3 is TGTGCCAGCAGTCCAGGAGGACTAGCGGGCCCCAATGAGCAGTTCTTC. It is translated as CASSPGGLAGPNEQFF.

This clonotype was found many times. CDR3 residues: CASSLVGGIGNTEAFF. The CDR3 nucleotides are TGTGCCAGCAGCTTAGTCGGAGGGATTGGTAACACTGAAGCTTTCTTT. The V and J genes are TRBV7-2 and TRBJ1-1, with D uncertain. The germline gives CDR1 SGHTA, CDR2 FQGNSA. The CDR3 is made up of 16 amino acids. V lost 1 base and J 2 bases, leaving 14 bases between the germline ends. Full variable domain (rest looked up from reference TRBV7-2 and TRBJ1-1): GAGVSQSPSNKVTEKGKDVELRCDPISGHTALYWYRQSLGQGLEFLIYFQGNSAPDKSGLPSDRFSAERTGGSVSTLTIQRTQQEDSAVYLCASSLVGGIGNTEAFFGQGTRLTVV.

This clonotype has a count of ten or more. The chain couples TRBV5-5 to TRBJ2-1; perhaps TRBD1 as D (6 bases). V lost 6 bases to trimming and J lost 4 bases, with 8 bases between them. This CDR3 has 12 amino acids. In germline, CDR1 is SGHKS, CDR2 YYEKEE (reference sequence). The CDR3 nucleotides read TGTGCCAGCACCACAGGGTACAATGAGCAGTTCTTC. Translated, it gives CASTTGYNEQFF.

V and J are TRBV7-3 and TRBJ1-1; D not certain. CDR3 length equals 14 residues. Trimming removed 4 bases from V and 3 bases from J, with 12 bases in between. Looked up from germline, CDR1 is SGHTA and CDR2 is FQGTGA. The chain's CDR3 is CASSSEGRYTEAFF. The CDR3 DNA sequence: TGTGCCAGCAGCTCCGAAGGACGGTACACTGAAGCTTTCTTT.

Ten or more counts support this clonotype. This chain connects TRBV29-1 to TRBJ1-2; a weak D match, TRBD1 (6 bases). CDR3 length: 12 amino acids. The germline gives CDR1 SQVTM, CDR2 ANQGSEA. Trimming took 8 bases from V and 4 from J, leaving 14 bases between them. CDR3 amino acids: CSIRQASYGYTF. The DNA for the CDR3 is TGCAGCATTCGACAGGCGTCCTATGGCTACACCTTC.